This T cell receptor (beta chain) was sequenced for a study of T-cell reconstitution after alpha-beta-depleted transplantation in children. This clonotype was counted between two and nine times. Preparation of the TCRbeta library involved a method that used unique molecular identifiers. MiXCR, run by TCRdb on the PCR reads, gives a single entry per CDR3 protein. The data hold hundreds of thousands of distinct CDR3 sequences, with about 15% observed a single time. This CDR3 is built from 14 residues. Trimming took 7 bases from V and 1 from J, leaving 13 bases between them. Germline V gene sequence: CDR1 MNHNS, CDR2 SASEGT.

The sequence derives from a human donor who donated a stem cell graft to a child with acute myeloid leukemia. The chain has TRBV6-1 and TRBJ2-5, with a weak D call TRBD1 (6 bases). Source: PBMCs from the stem cell graft donor, taken from the stem cell graft. The CDR3 region has the DNA TGTGCCAGCAACCAAAGGACAGCCCAAGAGACCCAGTACTTC. Translated, it gives CASNQRTAQETQYF.